This TCR beta chain was identified during a study of cytomegalovirus exposure and HLA in healthy donors. The CDR3 loop spans 14 amino acids. CDR1 LGHNA and CDR2 YNFKEQ come from the germline V gene. V lost 0 bases, J lost 4 bases, and 9 bases lay in between. With 60 Vbeta and 13 Jbeta primers, the PCR was carried out. Only in-frame clones appear in the TCRdb table, and some are missing; sequencing was by immunoSEQ multiplex PCR. The sample lists about 160,000 clones, roughly 63% occurring once. V usage is TRBV4-2 and J usage is TRBJ1-1; weak D call: TRBD1 (5 bases). This receptor was identified in a woman aged 60-75 years in good health and CMV-seropositive. Sample: PBMCs. CDR3 coding DNA: TGTGCCAGCAGCCAAGATAGGGGTCCCACTGAAGCTTTCTTT. Residues: CASSQDRGPTEAFF.